These 22 T cell receptor beta chains were sequenced from one sample in a study of blood T cell repertoires in COVID-19. Assay used: immunoSEQ multiplex PCR; TCRdb lists only in-frame clones, some missing. This table has about 240,000 clones, 75% to 90% appearing once. The specimen sequenced was peripheral blood. The receptors originated from a man aged 55 to 70 who had recovered from COVID-19.

To note about this clone: The same CDR3 also results from other DNA sequences found in this sample. The V call is TRBV18, the J call TRBJ2-7; 9 nucleotides align to TRBD1. Per germline, CDR1 KGHSH and CDR2 LQKENI. The CDR3 totals 14 residues. J was trimmed by 7 bases and V by 3 bases; bases with no gene match: 7. CDR3 in DNA: TGTGCCAGCTCACCGACAGGGGGTCCCGGGGAGCAGTACGTC. Amino acids: CASSPTGGPGEQYV.

The chain employs TRBV7-8 and TRBJ1-5; no definite D call. V gave up 5 bases and J gave up 3 bases, with 14 bases separating them. Per germline, CDR1 SGHVS and CDR2 FQNEAQ. The CDR3 is 15 amino acids. CDR3 sequence: CASSPAGNNNQPQHF. The CDR3 nucleotides read TGTGCCAGCAGCCCCGCGGGGAACAACAATCAGCCCCAGCATTTT.

The rearrangement links TRBV2 to TRBJ2-1; perhaps TRBD1 as D (6 bases). V lost 8 bases and J lost 0, with 11 bases in between. CDR1 and CDR2 (germline): SNHLY, FYNNEI. The CDR3 sequence is 14 residues long. The CDR3 region has the DNA TGTGCCAGCTTACCAGGGGTCTCCTACAATGAGCAGTTCTTC. Translating gives CASLPGVSYNEQFF.

The chain carries TRBV19 and TRBJ2-3; TRBD2 matches 10 bases. Trimming cost V 5 bases and J 7 bases; bases outside gene matches: 6. The CDR3 extends over 14 amino acids. The germline gives CDR1 LNHDA, CDR2 SQIVND (reference sequence). The CDR3 nucleotides are TGTGCCAGTAGTGCGGGACTAGCGTTAAATACGCAGTATTTT. Its protein is CASSAGLALNTQYF.

The rearrangement links TRBV7-2 to TRBJ2-2; TRBD1 aligns across 7 bases. From germline, CDR1 is SGHTA and CDR2 FQGNSA. The CDR3 has 15 amino acids. Trimming at V came to 6 bases and at J to 2 bases, leaving 6 bases not matched to a gene. CDR3 region: CASRTNRGNTGELFF. In nucleotides, the CDR3 is TGTGCCAGCAGGACGAACAGGGGTAACACCGGGGAGCTGTTTTTT.

The CDR3 here is CASSLEAGGPDTQYF. The CDR3 coding sequence is TGCGCCAGCAGCTTGGAAGCGGGGGGGCCAGATACGCAGTATTTT. The rearrangement uses TRBV5-1 and TRBJ2-3; TRBD2 matches 10 bases. The V gene's germline CDR1 is SGHRS and CDR2 YFSETQ. J was trimmed by 4 bases and V by 0 bases; bases with no gene match: 2. The CDR3 contains 15 residues.

The CDR3 region is CASRRQGQGLNEKLFF. The CDR3 DNA sequence: TGCGCCAGCAGGAGACAGGGACAGGGTTTAAATGAAAAACTGTTTTTT. This chain joins TRBV5-1 and TRBJ1-4; 9 bases are shared with TRBD1. The CDR3 contains 16 residues. V shed 5 bases, J shed 5 bases, and the junction held 10 bases outside the gene matches. Looked up from germline, CDR1 is SGHRS and CDR2 is YFSETQ.

The chain employs TRBV6-1 and TRBJ1-1; 11 positions agree with TRBD1. The V gene end was trimmed by 7 bases and the J gene end by 2 bases; junction bases not matched to a gene: 6. CDR3 length equals 15 residues. Per germline, CDR1 MNHNS and CDR2 SASEGT. CDR3 in amino acids: CASTFGQGANTEAFF. CDR3 in DNA: TGTGCCAGCACCTTCGGACAGGGGGCAAACACTGAAGCTTTCTTT.

The V gene is TRBV9, the J gene TRBJ2-3; 9 positions match TRBD1. Trimming at V came to 3 bases and at J to 2 bases, leaving 7 bases not matched to a gene. CDR1 is SGDLS, CDR2 YYNGEE, per germline. The CDR3 covers 16 residues. This CDR3 reads CASSARTGATTDTQYF. The CDR3 coding sequence is TGTGCCAGCAGCGCTAGGACAGGGGCGACCACAGATACGCAGTATTTT.

J is TRBJ2-5 and V is TRBV5-6; 8 nucleotides agree with TRBD2. Germline assignment: CDR1 SGHDT and CDR2 YYEEEE. V lost 4 bases and J lost 1; bases outside the gene matches: 3. The CDR3 length is 14 residues. CDR3 sequence: CASSHGLAQETQYF. In nucleotides, the CDR3 is TGTGCCAGCAGCCACGGACTAGCCCAAGAGACCCAGTACTTC. The full variable domain, completed using reference TRBV5-6 and TRBJ2-5, is DAGVTQSPTHLIKTRGQQVTLRCSPKSGHDTVSWYQQALGQGPQFIFQYYEEEERQRGNFPDRFSGHQFPNYSSELNVNALLLGDSALYLCASSHGLAQETQYFGPGTRLLVL.

This chain joins TRBV5-4 and TRBJ2-1, with no clear D. CDR3 size: 13 residues. V lost 2 bases to trimming and J lost 2 bases, with 5 bases between them. Germline CDR1 reads SGHNT; CDR2 reads YYREEE (reference sequence). CDR3 protein: CASSFPTYNEQFF. The DNA of the CDR3 is TGTGCCAGCAGCTTCCCCACCTACAATGAGCAGTTCTTC.

This clone was detected only once. The V and J genes are TRBV30 and TRBJ1-4; no clear D. This CDR3 contains 14 residues. Trimming cost V 8 bases and J 3 bases, with 16 bases left between them. Per the germline V gene, CDR1 is GTSNPN and CDR2 is SVGIG (reference sequence). As DNA, the CDR3 is TGTGCCCTAAATCCGCGGTCTCCTAATGAAAAACTGTTTTTT. It specifies CALNPRSPNEKLFF.

The sample holds one count of this clone. The J gene is TRBJ2-3, the V gene TRBV11-3; D is perhaps TRBD2 (5 bases). CDR1 SGHNT and CDR2 YENEEA come from the germline V gene. This CDR3 has 15 residues. The V end was cut by 1 base, the J end by 6 bases, with 14 bases between. CDR3 protein: CASSLVPPSIDTQYF. Here the CDR3 DNA reads TGTGCCAGCAGCTTAGTACCCCCTAGCATCGATACGCAGTATTTT.

V usage is TRBV2 and J usage is TRBJ1-2; D gene unclear. V gave up 6 bases and J gave up 6 bases, with 17 bases separating them. The CDR3 spans 14 residues. Germline lookup yields CDR1 SNHLY and CDR2 FYNNEI. In nucleotides, the CDR3 is TGTGCCAGCAGAAAGACACAAGGTGTCGATGGCTACACCTTC. Its translation: CASRKTQGVDGYTF.

This chain joins TRBV7-9 and TRBJ2-5; D ambiguous. CDR1 is SEHNR, CDR2 FQNEAQ, per germline (reference sequence). The CDR3 consists of 14 residues. The V gene lost 3 bases and the J gene lost 0 bases, with 8 bases spanning the gap. The CDR3 DNA follows: TGTGCCAGCAGCTTGTCCGAGTACCAAGAGACCCAGTACTTC. This sequence encodes CASSLSEYQETQYF.

The chain couples TRBV6-5 to TRBJ2-3; TRBD2 is a possible D gene (5 bases). Trimming left V 8 bases short and J 2 bases short, with 11 bases between. The CDR3 extends over 13 amino acids. Per the germline V gene, CDR1 is MNHEY and CDR2 is SVGAGI. For the CDR3, the DNA is TGTGCCAGCGGGAGACTATACACAGATACGCAGTATTTT. Translating it yields CASGRLYTDTQYF.

Only a few counts were recorded for this clone. This chain joins TRBV19 and TRBJ1-2; 7 bases map to TRBD1. Trimming removed 8 bases from V and 8 bases from J; junction bases left unmatched: 14. The CDR3 contains 14 residues. Germline V lookup: CDR1 LNHDA, CDR2 SQIVND (reference sequence). The CDR3: CASSGKPGQLGYTF. CDR3 in DNA: TGTGCCAGTTCGGGGAAACCGGGACAGCTGGGCTACACCTTC.

The CDR3 here is CASSSGLAGSTGELFF. The CDR3 DNA reads as TGTGCCAGCAGCTCGGGACTAGCGGGGAGCACCGGGGAGCTGTTTTTT. The chain combines TRBV7-6 with TRBJ2-2; TRBD2 aligns across 13 bases. V dropped 4 bases and J dropped 4; count of bases not matched to a gene: 3. The length of the CDR3 is 16 residues. Germline-derived CDR1 and CDR2 are SGHVS and FNYEAQ.

V gene TRBV3-1 (or the pseudogene TRBV3-2) combines with J gene TRBJ2-7; D not resolved. CDR1 and CDR2 from the germline V gene are LGHDT and YNNKEL (reference sequence). The germline V and J ends were trimmed by 1 base and 1 base, with 14 bases remaining between them. The CDR3 length is 16 residues. The CDR3 here is CASSQARTLKSYEQYF. CDR3 DNA sequence: TGTGCCAGCAGCCAAGCGAGAACGTTGAAATCCTACGAGCAGTACTTC.

The chain is built from TRBV5-6 and TRBJ2-7; 16 positions match TRBD2. Unmatched junction bases numbered 7, after V lost 3 bases and J lost 7 bases. Per germline, CDR1 SGHDT and CDR2 YYEEEE. The length of the CDR3 is 16 residues. CDR3 region: CASSWGLAGGPREQYF. The CDR3 coding sequence is TGTGCCAGCAGCTGGGGACTAGCGGGGGGGCCTCGAGAGCAGTACTTC. Full variable domain (remainder filled in from reference TRBV5-6 and TRBJ2-7): DAGVTQSPTHLIKTRGQQVTLRCSPKSGHDTVSWYQQALGQGPQFIFQYYEEEERQRGNFPDRFSGHQFPNYSSELNVNALLLGDSALYLCASSWGLAGGPREQYFGPGTRLTVT.

In this sample, this clone turned up once. J is TRBJ2-7 and V is TRBV3-1 (or the pseudogene TRBV3-2), with D unresolved. From germline, CDR1 is LGHDT and CDR2 YNNKEL (reference sequence). V lost 1 base and J lost 9, with 10 bases in between. The CDR3 length is 12 residues. CDR3 amino acids: CASSQGRSGQYF. The CDR3 DNA is TGTGCCAGCAGCCAAGGAAGGTCGGGGCAGTACTTC.

The rearrangement uses TRBV24-1 and TRBJ2-7; TRBD2 matches 7 bases. V lost 3 bases and J lost 6; bases outside the gene matches: 4. CDR3 length: 13 amino acids. Germline V gene lookup returns CDR1 KGHDR and CDR2 SFDVKD. The CDR3 bases are TGTGCCACCAGTGATGAGCGGGGTCTCGAGCAGTACTTC. Amino acids: CATSDERGLEQYF.